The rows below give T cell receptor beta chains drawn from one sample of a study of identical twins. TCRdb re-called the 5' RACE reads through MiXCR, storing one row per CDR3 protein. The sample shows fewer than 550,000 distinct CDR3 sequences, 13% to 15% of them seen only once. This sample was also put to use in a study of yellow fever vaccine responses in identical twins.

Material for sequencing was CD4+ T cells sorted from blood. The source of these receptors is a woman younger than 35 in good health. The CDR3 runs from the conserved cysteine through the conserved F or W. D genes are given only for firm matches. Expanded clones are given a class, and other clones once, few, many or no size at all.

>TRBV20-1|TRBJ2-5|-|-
CSAWVAGETQYF
TGCAGTGCTTGGGTCGCGGGCGAGACCCAGTACTTC
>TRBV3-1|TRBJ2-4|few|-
CASSQAVTAKNIQYF
TGTGCCAGCAGCCAAGCCGTAACGGCCAAAAACATTCAGTACTTC
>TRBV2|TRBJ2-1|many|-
CASRGVMGQFF
TGTGCCAGCAGAGGGGTTATGGGGCAGTTCTTC
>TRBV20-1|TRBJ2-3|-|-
CSARPRTSLDTQYF
TGCAGTGCTAGACCGCGGACCTCCCTAGATACGCAGTATTTT
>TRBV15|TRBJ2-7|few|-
CATSRGRFSSSYEQYF
TGTGCCACCAGCAGAGGAAGATTCTCAAGCTCCTACGAGCAGTACTTC
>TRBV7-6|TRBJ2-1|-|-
CASSVGGPSSYNEQFF
TGTGCCAGCAGCGTGGGGGGTCCGAGCTCCTACAATGAGCAGTTCTTC
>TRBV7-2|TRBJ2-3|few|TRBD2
CASSPGTSGSFTQYF
TGTGCCAGCAGCCCCGGGACTAGCGGATCTTTTACGCAGTATTTT
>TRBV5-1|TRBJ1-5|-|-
CASNRRGGLDQPQHF
TGCGCCAGCAACCGTCGGGGGGGGTTGGATCAGCCCCAGCATTTT
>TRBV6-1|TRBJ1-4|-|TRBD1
CASRDRVGANEKLFF
TGTGCCAGTAGGGACAGGGTGGGGGCTAATGAAAAACTGTTTTTT
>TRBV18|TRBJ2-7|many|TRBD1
CASSPQTGGLIYEQYF
TGTGCCAGCTCACCACAAACAGGGGGTCTCATCTACGAGCAGTACTTC
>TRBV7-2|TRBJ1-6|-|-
CASSLDTGQSPLHF
TGTGCCAGCAGCTTAGACACAGGGCAATCACCCCTCCACTTT
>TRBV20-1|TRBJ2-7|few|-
CSADPSRGDLEQYF
TGCAGTGCTGACCCTTCCAGGGGAGACCTCGAGCAGTACTTC
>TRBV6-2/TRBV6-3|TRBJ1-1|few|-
CASSLHSRTGNTEAFF
TGTGCCAGCAGCCTCCATTCGCGTACGGGGAACACTGAAGCTTTCTTT
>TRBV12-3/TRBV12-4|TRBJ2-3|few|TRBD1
CASSPGDRATDTQYF
TGTGCCAGCAGTCCAGGGGACAGGGCCACAGATACGCAGTATTTT
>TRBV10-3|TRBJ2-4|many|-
CAISESSYKNIQYF
TGTGCCATCAGTGAGTCGAGTTACAAAAACATTCAGTACTTC
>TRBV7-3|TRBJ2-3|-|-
CASSTNGRGTDTQYF
TGTGCCAGCAGCACCAACGGAAGGGGCACAGATACGCAGTATTTT
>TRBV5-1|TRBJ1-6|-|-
CASTQGVGSPLHF
TGCGCCAGCACGCAGGGAGTTGGTTCACCCCTCCACTTT
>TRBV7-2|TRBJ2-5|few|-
CASSLVGQGFQETQYF
TGTGCCAGCAGCTTAGTGGGGCAGGGGTTCCAAGAGACCCAGTACTTC
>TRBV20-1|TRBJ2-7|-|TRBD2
CSAKVMAGVRSYEQYF
TGCAGTGCTAAAGTCATGGCGGGAGTGCGGTCCTACGAGCAGTACTTC
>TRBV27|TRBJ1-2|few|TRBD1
CASSLGQGVSNYGYTF
TGTGCCAGCAGTTTAGGACAGGGAGTCTCTAACTATGGCTACACCTTC
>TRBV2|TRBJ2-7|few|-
CASSADRDKDPEQYF
TGTGCCAGCAGTGCTGACCGAGACAAGGACCCCGAGCAGTACTTC
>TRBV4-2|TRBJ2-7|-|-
CASSQAGLGGGHEQYF
TGTGCCAGCAGCCAAGCAGGGTTGGGTGGTGGCCACGAGCAGTACTTC
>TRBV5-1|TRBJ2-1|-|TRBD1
CASSLGQGEQFF
TGCGCCAGCAGCTTGGGACAGGGTGAGCAGTTCTTC
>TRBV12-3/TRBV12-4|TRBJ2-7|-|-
CASSPLRQEQYF
TGTGCCAGCAGTCCCCTAAGACAGGAGCAGTACTTC
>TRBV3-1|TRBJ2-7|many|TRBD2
CASSATGTSGEQYF
TGTGCCAGCAGTGCTACCGGGACTAGCGGCGAGCAGTACTTC
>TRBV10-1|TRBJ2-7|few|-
CASTPGPGYEQYF
TGCGCCAGCACCCCAGGACCGGGGTACGAGCAGTACTTC
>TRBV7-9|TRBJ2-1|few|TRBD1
CASSSQGANEQFF
TGTGCCAGCAGCTCCCAGGGGGCCAATGAGCAGTTCTTC
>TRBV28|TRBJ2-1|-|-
CASIPSGLLYNEQFF
TGTGCCAGCATCCCCTCGGGACTCTTATACAATGAGCAGTTCTTC
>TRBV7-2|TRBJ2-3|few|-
CASSNPVTDTQYF
TGTGCCAGCAGCAACCCCGTCACAGATACGCAGTATTTT
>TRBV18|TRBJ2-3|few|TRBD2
CASSTKRGSTDTQYF
TGTGCCAGCTCGACGAAGCGGGGTAGCACAGATACGCAGTATTTT
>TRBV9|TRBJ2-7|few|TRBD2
CASSVGGSGGLSYEQYF
TGTGCCAGCAGCGTAGGCGGTAGCGGGGGCCTCTCCTACGAGCAGTACTTC
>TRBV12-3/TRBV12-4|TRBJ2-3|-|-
CASGPFLGVLTDTQYF
TGTGCCAGCGGTCCCTTTCTGGGAGTGTTGACAGATACGCAGTATTTT
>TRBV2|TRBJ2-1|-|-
CASSEARPSYNEQFF
TGTGCCAGCAGTGAAGCGCGGCCCTCCTACAATGAGCAGTTCTTC
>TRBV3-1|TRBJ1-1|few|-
CASTHGTEAFF
TGTGCCAGCACCCATGGTACTGAAGCTTTCTTT
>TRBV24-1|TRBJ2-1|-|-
CATSDQLGGGYNEQFF
TGTGCCACCAGTGACCAGTTGGGTGGAGGATACAATGAGCAGTTCTTC
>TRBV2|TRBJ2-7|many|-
CAGQQGDHSYEQYF
TGTGCCGGACAACAGGGAGATCACTCCTACGAGCAGTACTTC
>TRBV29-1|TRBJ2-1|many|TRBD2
CSVEGGLAGEIYNEQFF
TGCAGCGTTGAAGGGGGTCTAGCGGGAGAGATCTACAATGAGCAGTTCTTC
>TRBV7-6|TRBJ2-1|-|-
CASSLRGEDHEQFF
TGTGCCAGCAGCTTAAGGGGTGAGGACCATGAGCAGTTCTTC
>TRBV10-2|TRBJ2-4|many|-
CASSESLLDRAKNIQYF
TGCGCCAGCAGTGAGTCTCTCCTAGACAGAGCCAAAAACATTCAGTACTTC
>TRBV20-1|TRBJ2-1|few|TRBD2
CSARANSGSYNEQFF
TGCAGTGCTAGAGCGAATAGCGGGAGTTACAATGAGCAGTTCTTC
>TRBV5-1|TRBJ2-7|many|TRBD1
CASSQTGDSYEQYF
TGCGCCAGCAGCCAGACAGGGGACTCCTACGAGCAGTACTTC
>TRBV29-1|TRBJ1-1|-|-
CSVDGGTEAFF
TGCAGCGTTGATGGGGGCACTGAAGCTTTCTTT
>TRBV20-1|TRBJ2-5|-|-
CSAMEGSGGGTQYF
TGCAGTGCTATGGAAGGAAGCGGTGGAGGGACCCAGTACTTC
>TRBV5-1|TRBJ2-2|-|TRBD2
CASSPGGSSTGELFF
TGCGCCAGCAGCCCGGGAGGTTCGTCCACCGGGGAGCTGTTTTTT
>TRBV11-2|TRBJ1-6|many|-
CASSPRVQGLGGTPLHF
TGTGCCAGCAGTCCTAGGGTGCAGGGCCTTGGGGGGACACCCCTCCACTTT
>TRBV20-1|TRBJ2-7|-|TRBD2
CSAYREGRSLPEQYF
TGCAGTGCTTATCGGGAGGGCCGCTCGTTGCCCGAGCAGTACTTC
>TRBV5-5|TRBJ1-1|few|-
CASSLSAGVTEAFF
TGTGCCAGCAGCTTGTCCGCAGGGGTCACTGAAGCTTTCTTT
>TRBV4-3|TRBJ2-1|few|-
CASSQEVESYNEQFF
TGCGCCAGCAGCCAAGAGGTGGAGTCCTACAATGAGCAGTTCTTC
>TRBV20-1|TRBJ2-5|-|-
CSATKTVQETQYF
TGCAGTGCTACCAAGACAGTGCAAGAGACCCAGTACTTC
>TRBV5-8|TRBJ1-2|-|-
CASSLETYGYTF
TGTGCCAGCAGCTTGGAAACCTATGGCTACACCTTC
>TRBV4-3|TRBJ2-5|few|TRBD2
CASSRQGLAGGDQYF
TGCGCCAGCAGCCGGCAGGGACTAGCGGGAGGGGACCAGTACTTC
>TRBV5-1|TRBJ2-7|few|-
CASSLDRLLNHSYEQYF
TGCGCCAGCAGCTTGGACAGGCTCTTAAACCACTCCTACGAGCAGTACTTC
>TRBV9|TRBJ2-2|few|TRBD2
CASSREGHTGELFF
TGTGCCAGCAGCCGGGAGGGCCACACCGGGGAGCTGTTTTTT
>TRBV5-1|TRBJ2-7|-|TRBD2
CASSYPSGGSYEQYF
TGCGCCAGCAGCTACCCTAGCGGGGGGTCCTACGAGCAGTACTTC